A selection of T cell receptor beta chains follows, all from one sample in a study of cytomegalovirus exposure and HLA in healthy donors. This table comes from immunoSEQ multiplex PCR, and its TCRdb copy is limited to in-frame clones, with some not included. This table holds 150,000 to 200,000 clones, about 85% found once. Input material: PBMCs. These receptors all come from a man aged 18 to 30 in good health and CMV-seropositive. Both conserved end residues are part of each CDR3. The D gene is left open where the match is weak. Only part of the rows carry a size: once, few, many, or a class if the clone is expanded.

d_gene: .
v_gene: TRBV7-9
j_gene: TRBJ2-7
abundance: .
CDR3nt: TGTGCCAGCAGCGATAGCAGGGACACTAAACCCGCATTC
CDR3aa: CASSDSRDTKPAF

d_gene: .
v_gene: TRBV27
j_gene: TRBJ1-4
abundance: .
CDR3nt: TGTGCCAGCAGAAACTCCGCGTTGAAGGACAGTAGATGGAAACTGTTTTTT
CDR3aa: CASRNSALKDSRWKLFF

d_gene: TRBD2
v_gene: TRBV5-4
j_gene: TRBJ2-7
abundance: .
CDR3nt: TGTGCCAGCAGCTTGGCACTAGCGGGGGGAGAGCAGTACTTC
CDR3aa: CASSLALAGGEQYF

d_gene: TRBD1
v_gene: TRBV28
j_gene: TRBJ1-5
abundance: .
CDR3nt: TGTGCCAGCAGCTCGGGACAGGGAAATCAGCCCCAGCATTTT
CDR3aa: CASSSGQGNQPQHF

d_gene: .
v_gene: TRBV19
j_gene: TRBJ1-5
abundance: .
CDR3nt: TGTGCCAGTAGTACGCAGGTAAATCAGCCCCAGCATTTT
CDR3aa: CASSTQVNQPQHF

d_gene: .
v_gene: TRBV18
j_gene: TRBJ2-7
abundance: .
CDR3nt: TGTGCCAGCTCAGAAGACCGGAGCAAGCAGTACTTC
CDR3aa: CASSEDRSKQYF

d_gene: .
v_gene: TRBV5-1
j_gene: TRBJ2-1
abundance: once
CDR3nt: TGCGCCAGCAGTGATGAGGAAGCCCCCACCTACAATGAGCAGTTCTTC
CDR3aa: CASSDEEAPTYNEQFF

d_gene: TRBD2
v_gene: TRBV7-9
j_gene: TRBJ2-5
abundance: .
CDR3nt: TGTGCCAGCAGCTTATACGAGACTAGCGCACAAGAGACCCAGTACTTC
CDR3aa: CASSLYETSAQETQYF

d_gene: .
v_gene: TRBV27
j_gene: TRBJ2-7
abundance: .
CDR3nt: TGTGCCAGCAGCAGGGACACCAGCTACGAGCAGTACTTC
CDR3aa: CASSRDTSYEQYF

d_gene: .
v_gene: TRBV30
j_gene: TRBJ2-7
abundance: once
CDR3nt: TGTGCCTGGAGCCCCGCGGGGTACGAGCAGTACTTC
CDR3aa: CAWSPAGYEQYF